This is a list of T cell receptor beta chains from one sample in a study of cytomegalovirus exposure and HLA in healthy donors. Produced via immunoSEQ multiplex PCR; TCRdb's table is partial and in-frame only. The table lists some 100,000 clones, 74% of them singletons, with more than 2% in the top ten. Sequenced material: PBMCs. Every receptor here comes from a human donor in good health. Each CDR3 is given with its conserved first and last residue. A D gene is named only where the DNA matches it firmly. Clone size is stated in some rows and not others, as once, few, many or a class when expanded.

NA	TRBV5-1	TRBD2	TRBJ2-2	CASRADLGTSEYTGELFF	TGCGCCAGCAGGGCCGATCTGGGGACTAGCGAGTACACCGGGGAGCTGTTTTTT
NA	TRBV19	TRBD1	TRBJ2-2	CASSTNQGQYTGELFF	TGTGCCAGTAGTACCAACCAGGGACAGTACACCGGGGAGCTGTTTTTT
NA	TRBV9	TRBD1	TRBJ2-5	CASSVAPAPRTGPETQYF	TGTGCCAGCAGCGTAGCCCCCGCCCCCAGGACAGGGCCAGAGACCCAGTACTTC
NA	TRBV6-6	NA	TRBJ1-6	CASSYYVGESSSPLHF	TGTGCCAGCAGTTATTACGTCGGGGAGAGTAGTTCACCCCTCCACTTT
few	TRBV6-1	NA	TRBJ2-1	CASSERFSGSFSYNEQFF	TGTGCCAGCAGTGAACGGTTCAGCGGATCGTTCTCCTACAATGAGCAGTTCTTC
few	TRBV29-1	NA	TRBJ1-1	CSVLSRVRNTEAFF	TGCAGCGTCCTTTCCAGGGTCAGGAACACTGAAGCTTTCTTT
NA	TRBV5-1	NA	TRBJ1-2	CASSSERGLDYGYTF	TGCGCCAGCAGCTCCGAAAGGGGACTTGACTATGGCTACACCTTC
NA	TRBV30	TRBD1	TRBJ2-7	CAWSVLQGVYEQYF	TGTGCCTGGAGTGTTTTGCAGGGGGTCTACGAGCAGTACTTC
NA	TRBV7-9	TRBD2	TRBJ2-6	CASRPGGGSGANVLTF	TGTGCCAGCAGGCCGGGGGGAGGGTCTGGGGCCAACGTCCTGACTTTC
NA	TRBV11-2	TRBD2	TRBJ2-1	CASSRAAGEGQFF	TGTGCCAGCAGCCGCGCGGCGGGAGAGGGGCAGTTCTTC
NA	TRBV5-4	NA	TRBJ2-7	CASSLKGRTYEQYF	TGTGCCAGCAGCTTGAAAGGGAGGACCTACGAGCAGTACTTC
NA	TRBV19	TRBD2	TRBJ2-7	CASSSLTAGGEQYF	TGTGCCAGTAGTTCTCTGACAGCCGGGGGGGAGCAGTACTTC
few	TRBV7-8	NA	TRBJ2-1	CASSLRRERGAEQFF	TGTGCCAGCAGCTTAAGACGGGAGAGGGGCGCTGAGCAGTTCTTC
NA	TRBV6-5	TRBD2	TRBJ2-7	CASSLTSGSYEQYF	TGTGCCAGCAGTCTGACTAGCGGGAGCTACGAGCAGTACTTC
NA	TRBV5-4	TRBD2	TRBJ2-7	CASSRGGSSYEQYF	TGTGCCAGCAGCCGCGGGGGTAGCTCCTACGAGCAGTACTTC
NA	TRBV6-5	NA	TRBJ2-2	CASSYRDLLVTGELFF	TGTGCCAGCAGTTACCGGGACTTGCTGGTGACCGGGGAGCTGTTTTTT
NA	TRBV30	NA	TRBJ2-3	CAFAREGAASTDTQYF	TGTGCCTTCGCACGGGAAGGAGCGGCAAGCACAGATACGCAGTATTTT
NA	TRBV5-1	NA	TRBJ2-7	CASSLGAQVQNPYEQYF	TGCGCCAGCAGCTTGGGGGCCCAGGTCCAAAACCCCTACGAGCAGTACTTC
NA	TRBV5-6	TRBD2	TRBJ2-2	CASSLGVVAGGRDTGELFF	TGTGCCAGCAGCTTGGGGGTCGTAGCGGGAGGGCGAGACACCGGGGAGCTGTTTTTT
NA	TRBV5-1	TRBD2	TRBJ2-2	CASSLLTTSGRTGELFF	TGCGCCAGCAGCTTACTTACGACTAGCGGGAGGACCGGGGAGCTGTTTTTT
NA	TRBV14	NA	TRBJ1-1	CASSPRGLGAFF	TGTGCCAGCAGCCCCAGGGGTTTAGGAGCTTTCTTT
NA	TRBV28	TRBD2	TRBJ2-7	CASSFPGGSYEQYF	TGTGCCAGCAGTTTTCCGGGGGGGTCCTACGAGCAGTACTTC
NA	TRBV6-1	TRBD2	TRBJ2-4	CASSEVGTIAKNIQYF	TGTGCCAGCAGTGAAGTGGGGACTATAGCCAAAAACATTCAGTACTTC
NA	TRBV27	TRBD2	TRBJ2-7	CASSFSSGGTSEQYF	TGTGCCAGCAGTTTCTCGTCGGGAGGAACCAGCGAGCAGTACTTC
few	TRBV7-7	NA	TRBJ2-2	CASSDRLATGELFF	TGTGCTAGCAGCGATAGGCTAGCGACCGGGGAGCTGTTTTTT
NA	TRBV5-8	NA	TRBJ2-7	CASSLRPRGESSYEQYF	TGTGCCAGCAGCTTGCGCCCTCGAGGCGAGAGCTCCTACGAGCAGTACTTC
NA	TRBV29-1	NA	TRBJ1-1	CSVRTGLNTEAFF	TGCAGCGTAAGAACAGGGCTAAACACTGAAGCTTTCTTT
NA	TRBV2	NA	TRBJ2-2	CASAGQSRVTGELFF	TGTGCCAGCGCGGGACAGAGTCGGGTCACCGGGGAGCTGTTTTTT
NA	TRBV14	TRBD2	TRBJ2-1	CASSLSGSWYNEQFF	TGTGCCAGCAGCCTTAGCGGGAGCTGGTACAATGAGCAGTTCTTC